The source of this T cell receptor (beta chain) is a study of early T cells in non-severe SARS-CoV-2 infection. Background on the study: Sequencing of unsorted whole blood was done on bulk RNA, leaving chains unpaired.

Researchers attached unique molecular identifiers to individual cDNA molecules. A single record per CDR3 protein comes from TCRdb applying MiXCR to the 5' RACE reads. The sample holds 85,000 to 90,000 distinct CDR3 sequences, over 13% seen once. This clonotype was observed a handful of times. Its target is not known. Findings and limits, study-wide: Sequences matched to VDJdb favored anti-spike CD8 responses, while private and CD4 specificities were missed.

Trimming took off 0 bases at V and 0 bases at J, with 6 bases between the two ends. Germline CDR1 is SGHRS and CDR2 is YFSETQ. CDR3 size: 14 residues. The material sequenced was whole blood. The receptor was derived from an adult who was a healthcare worker with PCR-confirmed SARS-CoV-2 infection or an uninfected control (not recorded which). The chain uses TRBV5-1 and TRBJ1-2; D is unresolved. The CDR3 region has the DNA TGCGCCAGCAGCTTGGGCAGAACTAACTATGGCTACACCTTC. It codes for CASSLGRTNYGYTF.